The next 15 T cell receptor beta chains were all read from a single sample in a study of T cells after yellow fever vaccination. TCRdb reprocessed the 5' RACE reads via MiXCR and lists one record per CDR3 protein. The sample records hundreds of thousands of distinct CDR3 sequences, 11% being singletons. The material was PBMCs, obtained on the day of the first yellow fever vaccination. The receptors were sampled from a man aged 18 to 30 who received the YFV17D yellow fever vaccine.

In its sample, this clonotype was seen a few times. The gene calls are TRBV12-3 or TRBV12-4 and TRBJ1-2; 7 bases fit TRBD1. The V gene end was trimmed by 4 bases and the J gene end by 5 bases; junction bases not matched to a gene: 4. The CDR3 length is 13 residues. The DNA for the CDR3 is TGTGCCAGCAGTTCCGACAGGGCATATGGCTACACCTTC. Amino acid sequence: CASSSDRAYGYTF.

V usage is TRBV13 and J usage is TRBJ2-1; the match to TRBD1 covers 10 bases. Germline V CDR1 and CDR2: PRHDT, FYEKMQ (reference sequence). V lost 0 bases to trimming and J lost 5 bases; unmatched junction nucleotides: 7. CDR3 length: 17 residues. The CDR3 DNA follows: TGTGCCAGCAGCTTAGGTCTGAGACAGGGGGCCCACAATGAGCAGTTCTTC. It is translated as CASSLGLRQGAHNEQFF.

This chain links TRBV3-1 with TRBJ2-2, with 7 bases fitting TRBD1. The trim removed 3 bases at V and 4 bases at J, leaving 5 bases unmatched. Germline lookup yields CDR1 LGHDT and CDR2 YNNKEL (reference sequence). This CDR3 is built from 15 residues. CDR3 DNA: TGTGCCAGCAGCCACCGACAGGGAGCCACCGGGGAGCTGTTTTTT. Its protein product is CASSHRQGATGELFF.

This chain uses TRBV29-1 with TRBJ1-2; no reliable D call. V lost 6 bases to trimming and J lost 5 bases, with 19 bases between them. The CDR3 runs 14 residues. In germline, CDR1 is SQVTM, CDR2 ANQGSEA. CDR3 nucleotide sequence: TGCAGCGTCGATCTCCCCGCGGGATGGTATGGCTACACCTTC. It codes for CSVDLPAGWYGYTF.

The chain couples TRBV4-1 to TRBJ2-5; D unresolved. V lost 3 bases and J lost 4, with 12 bases in between. Germline CDR1 MGHRA, CDR2 YSYEKL. The CDR3 has 14 amino acids. Here the CDR3 DNA reads TGCGCCAGCAGCCAGATAGGCGGTGGAGAGACCCAGTACTTC. Translated, it gives CASSQIGGGETQYF.

The CDR3: CASSRGAGPTSFQPQHF. CDR3 coding DNA: TGTGCCAGCAGCCGCGGAGCGGGACCCACCTCTTTTCAGCCCCAGCATTTT. The genes are TRBV7-8 and TRBJ1-5, with a weak D call TRBD1 (5 bases). Germline assignment: CDR1 SGHVS and CDR2 FQNEAQ. V was pared by 5 bases and J by 6 bases, with 23 bases between. CDR3 size: 17 residues.

This clonotype showed up many times. The chain joins TRBV4-3 to TRBJ1-2; D possibly corresponds to TRBD1 (5 bases). The V end lost 0 bases, the J end lost 7 bases, and 12 bases lay between the germline ends. The CDR3 totals 14 residues. Germline V gives CDR1 LGHNA, CDR2 YSLEER. CDR3 nucleotides: TGCGCCAGCAGCCAAGATCGTAGGGGCGGTGGCTACACCTTC. This sequence encodes CASSQDRRGGGYTF.

The rearrangement links TRBV7-2 to TRBJ2-1; a weak D match, TRBD2 (7 bases). The CDR3 sequence is 17 residues long. V lost 5 bases, J lost 3 bases, and 20 bases lay in between. The germline CDR1 and CDR2 sequences are SGHTA and FQGNSA. CDR3 sequence: CASSPRGAPPNYNEQFF. The CDR3 region has the DNA TGTGCCAGCAGCCCCCGGGGGGCGCCCCCGAACTACAATGAGCAGTTCTTC.

The sample holds a few counts of this clonotype. The chain combines TRBV19 with TRBJ2-7, with TRBD2 as a possible D gene (6 bases). The V end was cut by 5 bases, the J end by 1 base, with 12 bases between. This CDR3 comprises 14 residues. Germline-derived CDR1 and CDR2 are LNHDA and SQIVND (reference sequence). As DNA, the CDR3 is TGTGCCAGTAGTCAACGCGGGGAATCCTACGAGCAGTACTTC. Translating gives CASSQRGESYEQYF.

In the case of this clonotype: An end of the junction differs from the germline gene, which may be a read error. This chain uses TRBV7-9 with TRBJ2-5; 7 bases are shared with TRBD2. The germline V gene has CDR1 SEHNR and CDR2 FQNEAQ (reference sequence). The length of the CDR3 is 11 residues. CDR3 in amino acids: CANSLDQGGHF. Here the CDR3 DNA reads TGTGCCAACAGCCTCGACCAGGGAGGGCACTTC.

This clonotype has only a few counts. This chain links TRBV18 with TRBJ1-2; D unresolved. Germline CDR1 is KGHSH and CDR2 is LQKENI. The CDR3 runs 13 residues. V lost 6 bases, J lost 3 bases, and 11 bases lay in between. The CDR3 loop is CASSPDGDYGYTF. For the CDR3, the DNA is TGTGCCAGCTCTCCCGACGGGGACTATGGCTACACCTTC. The variable domain in full, with the rest retrieved from reference TRBV18 and TRBJ1-2, is NAGVMQNPRHLVRRRGQEARLRCSPMKGHSHVYWYRQLPEEGLKFMVYLQKENIIDESGMPKERFSAEFPKEGPSILRIQQVVRGDSAAYFCASSPDGDYGYTFGSGTRLTVV.

This clonotype has only a few counts. The rearrangement links TRBV10-3 to TRBJ2-2; a possible D gene is TRBD1 (6 bases). Per germline, CDR1 ENHRY and CDR2 SYGVKD. V was cut by 6 bases and J by 4 bases, with 12 bases left in between. The CDR3 extends over 14 amino acids. CDR3 DNA: TGTGCCATCAGCGGGACACCATTCACCGGGGAGCTGTTTTTT. The encoded protein is CAISGTPFTGELFF.

The genes are TRBV3-1 and TRBJ1-6; D gene ambiguous. CDR1 is LGHDT and CDR2 is YNNKEL in the germline V gene (reference sequence). The CDR3 consists of 16 residues. Trimming took 0 bases from V and 0 from J, leaving 6 bases between them. The CDR3 here is CASSQDPRSYNSPLHF. CDR3 DNA sequence: TGTGCCAGCAGCCAAGACCCCCGCTCCTATAATTCACCCCTCCACTTT.

This chain links TRBV20-1 with TRBJ2-6; 7 bases agree with TRBD2. The J segment lost 4 bases and the V segment lost 5 bases, leaving 5 bases of the junction unmatched. The CDR3 spans 14 residues. Germline CDR1 reads DFQATT; CDR2 reads SNEGSKA (reference sequence). In nucleotides, the CDR3 is TGCAGTGCTGGGGGGGGGACGGGGGCCAACGTCCTGACTTTC. Its protein product is CSAGGGTGANVLTF.

The gene calls are TRBV4-2 and TRBJ2-5; D possibly matches TRBD1 or TRBD2 (5 bases each). The ends were cut back, 1 base at V and 1 base at J, with 10 bases in the middle. This CDR3 is 15 amino acids long. Per germline, CDR1 LGHNA and CDR2 YNFKEQ. The CDR3 protein is CASSQAGGFQETQYF. DNA for the CDR3: TGTGCCAGCAGCCAAGCTGGGGGTTTCCAAGAGACCCAGTACTTC.